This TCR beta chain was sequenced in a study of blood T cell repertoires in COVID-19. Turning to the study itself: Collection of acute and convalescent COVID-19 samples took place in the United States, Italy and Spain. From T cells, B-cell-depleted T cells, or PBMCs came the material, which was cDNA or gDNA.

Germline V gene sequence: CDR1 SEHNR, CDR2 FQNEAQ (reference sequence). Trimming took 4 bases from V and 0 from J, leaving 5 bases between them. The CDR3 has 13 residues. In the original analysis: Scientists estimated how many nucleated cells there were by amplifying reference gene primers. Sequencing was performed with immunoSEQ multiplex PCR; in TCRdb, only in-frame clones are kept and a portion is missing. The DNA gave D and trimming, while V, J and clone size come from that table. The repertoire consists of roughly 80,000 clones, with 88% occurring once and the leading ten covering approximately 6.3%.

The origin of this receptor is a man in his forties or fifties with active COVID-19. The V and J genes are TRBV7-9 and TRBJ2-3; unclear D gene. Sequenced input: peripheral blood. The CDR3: CASSSGSTDTQYF. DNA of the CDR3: TGTGCCAGCAGCTCCGGTAGCACAGATACGCAGTATTTT.